Detailed here is one T cell receptor beta chain. There are 14 residues in the CDR3. The V segment lost 6 bases and the J segment 3 bases; nucleotides outside the gene matches: 7. CDR1 is LNHDA and CDR2 is SQIVND in the germline V gene (reference sequence). This sample was included in a study of blood T cells in healthy people across ages. The use of a sample-barcoded 5' primer and a J-beta primer mix characterized a second PCR of roughly 6 to 12 cycles. Each CDR3 protein is one row after TCRdb ran MiXCR on the 5' RACE reads. Altogether about a million distinct CDR3 sequences are present, around 48% being singletons, with the ten largest covering around an eighth.

The TCR comes from a man aged 30-40 years in good health. V gene TRBV19 combines with J gene TRBJ1-2, with TRBD1 identical over 7 bases. The source material was blood. CDR3 in amino acids: CASSRDSSYYGYTF. DNA of the CDR3: TGTGCCAGTAGCAGGGACAGCTCCTACTATGGCTACACCTTC.